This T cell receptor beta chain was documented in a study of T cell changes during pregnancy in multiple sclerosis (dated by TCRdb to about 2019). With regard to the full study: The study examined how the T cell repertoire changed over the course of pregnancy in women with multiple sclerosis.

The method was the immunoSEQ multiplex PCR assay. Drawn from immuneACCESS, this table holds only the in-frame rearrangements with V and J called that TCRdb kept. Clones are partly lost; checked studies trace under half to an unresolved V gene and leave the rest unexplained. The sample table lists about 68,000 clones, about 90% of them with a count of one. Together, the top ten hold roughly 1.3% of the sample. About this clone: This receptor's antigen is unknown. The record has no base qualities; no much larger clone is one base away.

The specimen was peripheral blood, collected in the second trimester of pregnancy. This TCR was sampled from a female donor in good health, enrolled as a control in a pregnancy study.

The CDR3 reads CASSPLYLSEAFF. The DNA sequence is TGTGCCAGCAGCCCCCTATACCTCTCTGAAGCTTTCTTT. This receptor chain uses TRBV14 and TRBJ1-1, with no confidently assigned D gene. CDR1 and CDR2 (SGHDN, FVKESK) derive from the germline V gene. V gives up 4 bases and J gives up 6 bases, and the segment between their germline ends measures 12 bases. CDR3 length: 13 amino acids, cysteine to phenylalanine. Just CDR3 DNA is preserved here, 39 bases in frame from base 1.